These 8 T cell receptor beta chains came from one sample sequenced in a study of shared clonotypes between healthy human individuals. The method was immunoSEQ multiplex PCR; TCRdb's version includes in-frame clones alone and lacks a portion of them. The repertoire holds 1 million to 1.3 million clones, 75% to 85% seen once, with roughly 0.61% in the top ten. The sample taken for sequencing was memory CD4+ T cells from PBMCs. Subset: CD45RA-negative fraction. The receptors originated from a man younger than 35 in good health. Some clones in this sample may be carry-over from other donors' samples.

V is TRBV6-5 and J is TRBJ2-7; 7 positions agree with TRBD2. The germline V gene encodes CDR1 MNHEY and CDR2 SVGAGI. V was pared by 6 bases and J by 4 bases, with 9 bases of the junction left unmatched. This CDR3 region has 14 residues. CDR3 nucleotides: TGTGCCAGCAGCAGGGAGATCGGGGGGTACGAGCAGTACTTC. Translated, it gives CASSREIGGYEQYF.

This sequence joins TRBV5-1 and TRBJ1-2, with unresolved D. Germline lookup yields CDR1 SGHRS and CDR2 YFSETQ. Trimming shortened V by 7 bases and J by 4 bases, and 17 bases separated the two germline ends. CDR3 length: 14 amino acids. CDR3 sequence reads: CASGDAGPTYGYTF. Written as DNA, the CDR3 is TGCGCCAGCGGCGACGCCGGACCGACCTATGGCTACACCTTC.

The V call is TRBV5-1, the J call TRBJ2-2, with D perhaps matching TRBD2 (5 bases). Trimming shortened V by 4 bases and J by 2 bases, and 15 bases separated the two germline ends. The CDR3 contains 16 residues. The germline gives CDR1 SGHRS, CDR2 YFSETQ. The CDR3 region is CASSRLLSPNTGELFF. In DNA, the CDR3 is TGCGCCAGCAGCCGACTACTGAGCCCAAACACCGGGGAGCTGTTTTTT.

This chain joins TRBV11-2 and TRBJ1-1, with D uncertain. CDR3 length: 15 residues. V was shortened by 2 bases and J by 6 bases, with 16 bases between the two germline ends. The germline V gene has CDR1 SGHAT and CDR2 FQNNGV. The chain's CDR3 is CASSLPLRPGAEAFF. The CDR3 nucleotides are TGTGCCAGCAGCTTACCACTCCGGCCTGGAGCTGAAGCTTTCTTT. Full variable domain (outside the CDR3, taken from reference TRBV11-2 and TRBJ1-1): EAGVAQSPRYKIIEKRQSVAFWCNPISGHATLYWYQQILGQGPKLLIQFQNNGVVDDSQLPKDRFSAERLKGVDSTLKIQPAKLEDSAVYLCASSLPLRPGAEAFFGQGTRLTVV.

This chain uses TRBV27 with TRBJ2-1; TRBD2 agrees at 10 bases. The ends lost 5 bases at V and 4 bases at J; junction bases unmatched: 5. This CDR3 has 15 residues. Germline CDR1 and CDR2: MNHEY and SMNVEV (reference sequence). For the CDR3, the DNA is TGTGCCAGCAGTATACTAGCGGGAAATTACAATGAGCAGTTCTTC. It yields the protein CASSILAGNYNEQFF.

The chain carries TRBV9 and TRBJ2-3; D is ambiguous. There are 17 residues in the CDR3. Looked up from germline, CDR1 is SGDLS and CDR2 is YYNGEE. V lost 3 bases and J 2 bases, leaving 19 bases between the germline ends. This CDR3 reads CASSAQTTAVNTDTQYF. Written as DNA, the CDR3 is TGTGCCAGCAGCGCCCAAACGACTGCAGTAAACACAGATACGCAGTATTTT.

This chain connects TRBV5-1 to TRBJ1-2; 9 bases match TRBD1. CDR3 length: 16 amino acids. Germline V gives CDR1 SGHRS, CDR2 YFSETQ. Trimming removed 0 bases from V and 2 bases from J; junction bases left unmatched: 5. The CDR3 bases are TGCGCCAGCAGCTTGGCCCCGGGACAGGGAAACTATGGCTACACCTTC. Translating it yields CASSLAPGQGNYGYTF.

This chain links TRBV6-5 with TRBJ2-7; the match to TRBD1 covers 7 bases. From germline, CDR1 is MNHEY and CDR2 SVGAGI. J was trimmed by 3 bases and V by 3 bases; bases with no gene match: 8. The CDR3 loop spans 15 amino acids. In DNA, the CDR3 is TGTGCCAGCAGTTATCGCGAGACAGGGTTCTACGAGCAGTACTTC. Translating gives CASSYRETGFYEQYF.